These T cell receptor beta chains were read from a single sample in a study of T cell repertoires in cytomegalovirus infection. TCRdb re-called the reads through MiXCR, storing one row per CDR3 protein. Here the sample spans some 800,000 distinct CDR3 sequences, under 35% being singletons. The antigens for these receptors are not known. The specimen was cultured CD8+ T cells from PBMCs, collected from culture after CMV antigen stimulation. These receptors all stem from a human donor in good health (CMV status not recorded). Some clones in this sample may be carry-over from other donors' samples. The CDR3 runs from the conserved cysteine through the conserved F or W. The D gene is left open where the match is weak. Only some rows state a clone size, as once, few, many or a class for expanded clones.

TRBJ2-7 many TRBV7-2 TRBD2 TGTGCCAGCGGCCTCGAGACGGGACTAGGTCTCCACGAGCAGTACTTC CASGLETGLGLHEQYF
TRBJ2-2 many TRBV7-2 - TGTGCCAGCAGCCCTCTGCCTCTAGGCCGACTGAACACCGGGGAGCTGTTTTTT CASSPLPLGRLNTGELFF
TRBJ1-2 few TRBV27 - TGTGCCAGCAGTGGGGGGGCTGGCTACACCTTC CASSGGAGYTF
TRBJ2-1 - TRBV5-6 TRBD1 TGTGCCAGCAGCATATGTCCCGGGACAGCAAACAATGAGCAGTTCTTC CASSICPGTANNEQFF
TRBJ1-1 - TRBV29-1 - TGCAGCGCCGAGGGGGGGGCGCTCGATTGGAGCACTGAAGCTTTCTTT CSAEGGALDWSTEAFF
TRBJ2-5 - TRBV19 - TGTGCCAGTAGTCCTTCAACAGGGTACCAAGAGACCCAGTACTTC CASSPSTGYQETQYF
TRBJ1-1 - TRBV7-9 - TGTGCCAGCAGCTTAATAACAGGTGACACTGAAGCTTTCTTT CASSLITGDTEAFF
TRBJ2-5 few TRBV7-2 - TGTGCCAGCAGCTCCTGGGCGGAAGAGACCCAGTACTTC CASSSWAEETQYF
TRBJ2-1 - TRBV7-9 TRBD1 TGTGCCAGCGCTGACAGGGGTAAAGCCCCCAATGAGCAGTTCTTC CASADRGKAPNEQFF
TRBJ2-1 many TRBV6-1 - TGTGCCAGTGGTCTAGCCCTTCCCCAGTTCTTC CASGLALPQFF
TRBJ2-1 - TRBV10-3 TRBD2 TGTGCCATCAGGGTTAGCGGGGCCTACAATGAGCAGTTCTTC CAIRVSGAYNEQFF
TRBJ2-5 - TRBV6-5 TRBD1 TGTGCCAGCAGTTACTCGACGGGGACAGTTGATCCTCCTCAAGAGACCCAGTACTTC CASSYSTGTVDPPQETQYF
TRBJ2-6 - TRBV7-9 - TGTGCCAGCAGCTCCGGGACTGGGCGAGAGGCCAACGTCCTGACTTTC CASSSGTGREANVLTF
TRBJ1-2 few TRBV7-9 - TGTGCCAGCAGCTCCTCTACTTTTGCTAACTATGGCTACACCTTC CASSSSTFANYGYTF
TRBJ1-4 - TRBV6-5 - TGTGCCAGCAGCCCCAGGGTCGGTGAAAAACTGTTTTTT CASSPRVGEKLFF
TRBJ2-7 - TRBV13 - TGTGCCAGCAGCTTAGGTATAGGCCCCCGTACTACCTCGAACTACGAGCAGTACTTC CASSLGIGPRTTSNYEQYF
TRBJ2-5 few TRBV7-8 - TGTGCCAGCAGGACGGACAGTCCCGGCGGGAAGACCCAGTACTTC CASRTDSPGGKTQYF
TRBJ2-6 few TRBV27 - TGTGCCAGCAGCCATGGACAGTCCCACTCTGGGGCCAACGTCCTGACTTTC CASSHGQSHSGANVLTF
TRBJ1-5 few TRBV7-9 - TGTGCCAGCAGCATCTATCAGGGAGGACGCAATCAGCCCCAGCATTTT CASSIYQGGRNQPQHF
TRBJ1-3 few TRBV7-9 - TGTGCCAGCCGGGGGAGCTCTGGAAACACCATATATTTT CASRGSSGNTIYF
TRBJ1-3 - TRBV27 TRBD1 TGTGCCAGCAGTCTGACAGGGGAGGCTGGCGGAAACACCATATATTTT CASSLTGEAGGNTIYF
TRBJ2-3 few TRBV7-9 TRBD2 TGTGCCAGCAGCCAGGGGACTAGCGGCACCCCGGATACGCAGTATTTT CASSQGTSGTPDTQYF
TRBJ2-5 few TRBV5-8 - TGTGCCAGCAGCTGGGGACAAATGTACCAAGAGACCCAGTACTTC CASSWGQMYQETQYF
TRBJ2-1 few TRBV7-3 TRBD2 TGTGCCAGCAGCTTTGGCGGGGGAACGAGTAATGAGCAGTTCTTC CASSFGGGTSNEQFF